The 25 T cell receptor beta chains given below trace back to one sample, sequenced in a study of blood T cell repertoires in COVID-19. TCRdb's copy holds only in-frame clones and misses some; the assay was immunoSEQ multiplex PCR. The sample lists 200,000 to 250,000 clones; approximately 88% were seen once. The sequenced sample was PBMCs or T cells enriched from blood (not recorded which). These receptors were taken from a woman in her thirties who had been exposed to COVID-19.

The genes are TRBV7-9 and TRBJ1-5; D unclear. CDR1 and CDR2 (germline): SEHNR, FQNEAQ (reference sequence). This CDR3 is built from 12 residues. V was trimmed by 0 bases and J by 6 bases, leaving 3 bases between them. Written as DNA, the CDR3 is TGTGCCAGCAGCTTAGCCAGTCAGCCCCAGCATTTT. Protein: CASSLASQPQHF.

The chain carries TRBV5-4 and TRBJ2-1; D is possibly TRBD2 (6 bases). Germline V gives CDR1 SGHNT, CDR2 YYREEE (reference sequence). V lost 1 base to trimming and J lost 6 bases, with 11 bases between them. The CDR3 has 14 amino acids. CDR3 loop: CASSLLVGGNEQFF. In DNA, the CDR3 is TGTGCCAGCAGCTTGCTGGTGGGAGGCAATGAGCAGTTCTTC.

This chain connects TRBV30 to TRBJ2-5, with TRBD1 as a possible D gene (5 bases). The CDR3 totals 13 residues. With 0 bases removed from V and 8 bases from J, the gap between germline ends came to 13 bases. Germline V CDR1 and CDR2: GTSNPN, SVGIG (reference sequence). The CDR3 DNA sequence: TGTGCCTGGAGTGTAAGGGGCAAAGCCACCCAGTACTTC. As protein: CAWSVRGKATQYF.

This chain connects TRBV6-5 to TRBJ2-2; TRBD2 matches at 9 bases. Germline-derived CDR1 and CDR2 are MNHEY and SVGAGI. Losses at the gene ends were 9 bases for V and 5 bases for J; bases not matched to a gene: 4. The CDR3 has 13 amino acids. The CDR3 protein is CASSGRRTGELFF. As DNA, the CDR3 is TGTGCCAGTAGCGGGAGAAGGACCGGGGAGCTGTTTTTT.

This chain uses TRBV9 with TRBJ2-5, with TRBD2 matching over 9 bases. Germline V gives CDR1 SGDLS, CDR2 YYNGEE. With 0 bases clipped from V and 1 base from J, the junction kept 7 bases outside the gene matches. This CDR3 is 17 amino acids long. CDR3 nucleotide sequence: TGTGCCAGCAGCGTAGAACTAGCGGGTGGGACCCAAGAGACCCAGTACTTC. The encoded protein is CASSVELAGGTQETQYF.

V and J are TRBV5-1 and TRBJ2-2; D not resolved. Germline V gene data show CDR1 as SGHRS and CDR2 as YFSETQ. Trimming pared 0 bases from V and 4 bases from J, leaving 4 bases between. This CDR3 region has 13 residues. CDR3 amino acids: CASSLDSTGELFF. In DNA, the CDR3 is TGCGCCAGCAGCTTGGATAGCACCGGGGAGCTGTTTTTT.

The genes are TRBV7-9 and TRBJ1-4; D might be TRBD1 (6 bases). The germline CDR1 and CDR2 sequences are SEHNR and FQNEAQ (reference sequence). Trimming took 1 base from V and 6 from J, leaving 6 bases between them. There are 13 residues in the CDR3. CDR3 sequence: CASSLGTDEKLFF. In DNA, the CDR3 is TGTGCCAGCAGCTTAGGGACAGATGAAAAACTGTTTTTT.

Note on this clone: The junction departs from germline at one end; a sequencing error may be responsible. Other DNA sequences within the sample encode an identical CDR3. The genes are TRBV14 and TRBJ2-7; D might be TRBD1 or TRBD2, each matching 6 bases. The CDR3 contains 13 residues. Germline CDR1 and CDR2: SGHDN and FVKESK. CDR3: CASSQEGGYEQYF. CDR3 DNA sequence: TGCGCCAGCAGCCAAGAGGGGGGCTACGAGCAGTACTTC. Based on the CDR3 plus reference TRBV14 and TRBJ2-7, the full variable domain is EAGVTQFPSHSVIEKGQTVTLRCDPISGHDNLYWYRRVMGKEIKFLLHFVKESKQDESGMPNNRFLAERTGGTYSTLKVQPAELEDSGVYFCASSQEGGYEQYFGPGTRLTVT.

V gene TRBV28 combines with J gene TRBJ1-2, with unresolved D. V lost 7 bases, J lost 5 bases, and 14 bases lay in between. This CDR3 is 13 amino acids long. Germline-derived CDR1 and CDR2 are MDHEN and SYDVKM. CDR3: CASNTGVPYGYTF. For the CDR3, the DNA is TGTGCCAGCAATACCGGGGTCCCATATGGCTACACCTTC.

The gene calls are TRBV5-1 and TRBJ1-3, with 7 bases fitting TRBD1. The V segment lost 4 bases and the J segment 0 bases; nucleotides outside the gene matches: 4. This CDR3 spans 15 amino acids. Germline V gene lookup returns CDR1 SGHRS and CDR2 YFSETQ. CDR3 nucleotides: TGCGCCAGCAGCCCGGGGGACAGCTCTGGAAACACCATATATTTT. Translating it yields CASSPGDSSGNTIYF.

This clone was recorded a few times. This chain connects TRBV2 to TRBJ1-6, with D possibly being TRBD1 (5 bases). Germline assignment: CDR1 SNHLY and CDR2 FYNNEI. The CDR3 spans 15 residues. The V gene lost 7 bases and the J gene lost 11 bases, with 21 bases spanning the gap. CDR3 loop: CASTRTRVERTPLHF. CDR3 DNA: TGTGCCAGCACCAGAACCAGGGTGGAGAGGACACCCCTCCACTTT.

The genes are TRBV4-1 and TRBJ2-1, with a weak D call TRBD1 (5 bases). CDR1 and CDR2 (germline): MGHRA, YSYEKL. The CDR3 loop spans 15 amino acids. V was shortened by 1 base and J by 0 bases, with 7 bases between the two germline ends. CDR3 DNA sequence: TGCGCCAGCAGCCAAGGACAGAGCTCCTACAATGAGCAGTTCTTC. The encoded protein is CASSQGQSSYNEQFF.

V and J are TRBV6-1 and TRBJ1-2; 7 nucleotides line up with TRBD1. Trimming removed 2 bases from V and 4 bases from J; junction bases left unmatched: 4. CDR1 and CDR2 (germline): MNHNS, SASEGT. This CDR3 region has 14 residues. The CDR3 reads CASSELGGFYGYTF. The CDR3 DNA reads as TGTGCCAGCAGTGAATTAGGGGGCTTCTATGGCTACACCTTC.

This chain joins TRBV12-3 or TRBV12-4 and TRBJ1-1; possibly TRBD1 for D (6 bases). Trimming left V 6 bases short and J 6 bases short, with 11 bases between. The CDR3 contains 12 residues. CDR3 nucleotide sequence: TGTGCCAGCAGGAAGGACAGACCTGAAGCTTTCTTT. As protein: CASRKDRPEAFF.

The gene calls are TRBV7-6 and TRBJ2-5; the match to TRBD2 covers 10 bases. The V and J ends lost 8 bases and 3 bases, in that order; junction bases with no gene match: 3. Germline V lookup: CDR1 SGHVS, CDR2 FNYEAQ. This CDR3 spans 13 amino acids. CDR3 coding DNA: TGTGCCAGCCGCGGACTAGCGGAAGAGACCCAGTACTTC. As protein: CASRGLAEETQYF. The full variable domain, completed using reference TRBV7-6 and TRBJ2-5, is GAGVSQSPRYKVTKRGQDVALRCDPISGHVSLYWYRQALGQGPEFLTYFNYEAQQDKSGLPNDRFSAERPEGSISTLTIQRTEQRDSAMYRCASRGLAEETQYFGPGTRLLVL.

J is TRBJ2-1 and V is TRBV27; TRBD2 matches at 8 bases. V shed 3 bases, J shed 3 bases, and the junction held 7 bases outside the gene matches. This CDR3 region has 16 residues. Germline CDR1 reads MNHEY; CDR2 reads SMNVEV (reference sequence). The CDR3 bases are TGTGCCAGCAGTTTTGCGGCGGGAGGCCGCTACAATGAGCAGTTCTTC. It encodes CASSFAAGGRYNEQFF.

The rearrangement joins TRBV11-2 to TRBJ2-1; 9 nucleotides match TRBD1. The V gene's germline CDR1 is SGHAT and CDR2 FQNNGV. The V segment lost 5 bases and the J segment 3 bases; nucleotides outside the gene matches: 5. The CDR3 covers 15 residues. The chain's CDR3 is CASSGGQGGYNEQFF. CDR3 nucleotides: TGTGCCAGCAGCGGGGGACAGGGAGGCTACAATGAGCAGTTCTTC. Based on the CDR3 plus reference TRBV11-2 and TRBJ2-1, the full variable domain is EAGVAQSPRYKIIEKRQSVAFWCNPISGHATLYWYQQILGQGPKLLIQFQNNGVVDDSQLPKDRFSAERLKGVDSTLKIQPAKLEDSAVYLCASSGGQGGYNEQFFGPGTRLTVL.

V is TRBV5-1 and J is TRBJ1-3; D remains ambiguous. The V and J ends lost 1 base and 4 bases respectively, with 3 bases between them. The CDR3 length is 12 residues. The germline V gene has CDR1 SGHRS and CDR2 YFSETQ. The CDR3 spells CASSLLGNTIYF. The CDR3 nucleotides are TGCGCCAGCAGCTTGTTAGGAAACACCATATATTTT.

This chain uses TRBV2 with TRBJ1-4; 10 bases map to TRBD1. The trim removed 4 bases at V and 7 bases at J, leaving 6 bases unmatched. The CDR3 runs 15 residues. Germline V gene sequence: CDR1 SNHLY, CDR2 FYNNEI. CDR3 coding DNA: TGTGCCAGCAGTGTTTGGACAGGGGGTTTTGAAAAACTGTTTTTT. This encodes CASSVWTGGFEKLFF. Full variable domain (rest looked up from reference TRBV2 and TRBJ1-4): EPEVTQTPSHQVTQMGQEVILRCVPISNHLYFYWYRQILGQKVEFLVSFYNNEISEKSEIFDDQFSVERPDGSNFTLKIRSTKLEDSAMYFCASSVWTGGFEKLFFGSGTQLSVL.

The gene calls are TRBV28 and TRBJ2-5; TRBD1 agrees at 7 bases. The CDR3 contains 13 residues. In germline, CDR1 is MDHEN, CDR2 SYDVKM. V dropped 5 bases and J dropped 3; count of bases not matched to a gene: 3. This CDR3 reads CASSLGQEETQYF. The CDR3 DNA is TGTGCCAGCAGTCTAGGACAGGAAGAGACCCAGTACTTC.

The chain recombines TRBV5-6 with TRBJ2-7, with 8 nucleotides matching TRBD2. CDR1 and CDR2 from the germline V gene are SGHDT and YYEEEE. This CDR3 has 14 residues. The trim removed 5 bases at V and 0 bases at J, leaving 4 bases unmatched. In DNA, the CDR3 is TGTGCCAGCAGACAGCGGGGGAGCTCCTACGAGCAGTACTTC. It codes for CASRQRGSSYEQYF.

This chain uses TRBV20-1 with TRBJ2-5; no reliable D call. Trimming took off 4 bases at V and 0 bases at J, with 3 bases between the two ends. The CDR3 is made up of 11 amino acids. CDR1 is DFQATT and CDR2 is SNEGSKA in the germline V gene (reference sequence). In nucleotides, the CDR3 is TGCAGTGCTATTAACCAAGAGACCCAGTACTTC. It is translated as CSAINQETQYF.

The V gene is TRBV15, the J gene TRBJ1-5; unclear D gene. CDR3 size: 14 residues. Germline CDR1 is LNHNV and CDR2 is YYDKDF (reference sequence). Trimming shortened V by 5 bases and J by 0 bases, and 8 bases separated the two germline ends. DNA for the CDR3: TGTGCCACCAGCGCGGAAAATAGCAATCAGCCCCAGCATTTT. This gives the protein CATSAENSNQPQHF.

This clone has a handful of counts. V gene TRBV29-1 combines with J gene TRBJ1-3, with D possibly TRBD1 on 6 matching bases. The CDR3 is made up of 13 amino acids. CDR1 SQVTM and CDR2 ANQGSEA come from the germline V gene. V lost 4 bases, J lost 5 bases, and 12 bases lay in between. The CDR3 region is CSVAVRGRNTIYF. The CDR3 DNA reads TGCAGCGTTGCGGTTAGGGGGAGAAACACCATATATTTT.

The rearrangement uses TRBV9 and TRBJ2-3; 8 positions match TRBD2. This CDR3 has 15 residues. Trimming took 3 bases from V and 0 from J; bases not matched to a gene: 3. Germline loops: CDR1 SGDLS, CDR2 YYNGEE. The CDR3, as DNA: TGTGCCAGCAGCGCGACTAGCGCAAGCACAGATACGCAGTATTTT. This sequence encodes CASSATSASTDTQYF.